Listed below are T cell receptor beta chains from one sample, sequenced in a study of shared clonotypes between healthy human individuals. Profiled with immunoSEQ multiplex PCR; TCRdb holds only in-frame clones, not every one. The sample lists roughly 1,600,000 clones; just under 99% were seen once. The source material was naive CD4+ T cells sorted from blood. These receptors all come from a man aged 25 to 40 in good health. Both conserved end residues are part of each CDR3. A D gene is named only where the DNA matches it firmly. Clone size is given for some rows only: seen once, a few or many times, or a class if the clone is expanded.

j_call d_call v_call clone_size cdr3_aa cdr3_nt
TRBJ2-7 - TRBV28 once CASSFGGQVAYEQYF TGTGCCAGCAGTTTTGGGGGCCAGGTTGCCTACGAGCAGTACTTC
TRBJ1-5 - TRBV25-1 - CASSTPYSNQPQHF TGTGCCTCTTCGACCCCTTATAGCAATCAGCCCCAGCATTTT
TRBJ1-2 TRBD1 TRBV19 - CASSTINRGGYTF TGTGCCAGTAGTACCATTAACAGGGGCGGCTACACCTTC
TRBJ1-3 - TRBV15 - CATSRGSAGNTIYF TGTGCCACCAGCAGAGGCTCGGCGGGAAACACCATATATTTT
TRBJ2-6 - TRBV7-9 once CASSLVAGLLSGANVLTF TGTGCCAGCAGCTTAGTGGCAGGCCTTCTCTCTGGGGCCAACGTCCTGACTTTC
TRBJ2-5 - TRBV19 - CASSISGSSQETQYF TGTGCCAGTAGTATTAGTGGGAGTTCGCAAGAGACCCAGTACTTC
TRBJ2-7 TRBD1 TRBV5-1 - CASSLAPTGQAYEQYF TGCGCCAGCAGCTTGGCCCCGACAGGGCAGGCCTACGAGCAGTACTTC
TRBJ2-2 TRBD1 TRBV19 once CASGTGLNTGELFF TGTGCCAGTGGGACAGGTCTTAACACCGGGGAGCTGTTTTTT
TRBJ2-7 - TRBV28 - CASSLGGYEQYF TGTGCCAGCAGCTTGGGGGGCTACGAGCAGTACTTC
TRBJ2-3 - TRBV7-8 - CASSLSGSTDTQYF TGTGCCAGCAGCTTAAGCGGGAGCACAGATACGCAGTATTTT
TRBJ2-3 TRBD1 TRBV7-9 once CASSSQGAVNTDTQYF TGTGCCAGCAGCTCCCAGGGGGCGGTGAACACAGATACGCAGTATTTT
TRBJ2-5 - TRBV28 - CASTGQQETQYF TGTGCCAGTACCGGACAGCAAGAGACCCAGTACTTC
TRBJ1-4 TRBD1 TRBV19 - CASSEQGSLTGATNEKLFF TGTGCCAGCTCGGAACAGGGGAGTCTGACTGGGGCGACTAATGAAAAACTGTTTTTT
TRBJ2-1 TRBD1 TRBV5-4 - CASSSPGQVYNEQFF TGTGCCAGCAGCTCGCCGGGACAGGTTTACAATGAGCAGTTCTTC
TRBJ1-2 TRBD1 TRBV28 - CASNGGGTLYGYTF TGTGCCAGCAATGGAGGGGGCACTTTGTATGGCTACACCTTC
TRBJ2-7 TRBD2 TRBV4-1 - CASSQTSGRVNEQYF TGCGCCAGCAGCCAAACTAGCGGGAGGGTGAACGAGCAGTACTTC
TRBJ1-3 - TRBV7-8 - CASTWRLRGGGNTIYF TGTGCCAGCACCTGGCGCTTGAGGGGAGGAGGAAACACCATATATTTT
TRBJ1-2 - TRBV28 - CASSPQGTYTF TGTGCCAGCAGTCCTCAAGGGACCTACACCTTC
TRBJ2-3 - TRBV29-1 - CSVEFQVTDTQYF TGCAGCGTTGAATTTCAGGTCACAGATACGCAGTATTTT
TRBJ2-7 TRBD2 TRBV7-2 - CASSPWTSGNEQYF TGTGCCAGCAGCCCTTGGACTAGCGGGAACGAGCAGTACTTC
TRBJ1-3 TRBD1 TRBV18 - CASSPLGQGSSGNTIYF TGTGCCAGCTCACCACTCGGACAGGGCAGCTCTGGAAACACCATATATTTT
TRBJ2-5 - TRBV19 - CASSMLGGYGETQYF TGTGCCAGTAGTATGTTAGGGGGGTATGGAGAGACCCAGTACTTC
TRBJ2-1 TRBD2 TRBV9 - CASSVESGSHWGNEQFF TGTGCCAGCAGCGTAGAAAGCGGGAGTCACTGGGGGAATGAGCAGTTCTTC
TRBJ2-7 - TRBV5-1 - CASSLGRQDYEQYF TGCGCCAGCAGCTTGGGGAGGCAAGACTACGAGCAGTACTTC
TRBJ1-1 TRBD1 TRBV7-9 - CASSLSGTGDMNTEAFF TGTGCCAGCAGCTTATCCGGGACAGGGGACATGAACACTGAAGCTTTCTTT
TRBJ2-1 TRBD2 TRBV10-3 - CAIGASGEYNEQFF TGTGCCATCGGGGCTAGCGGGGAGTACAATGAGCAGTTCTTC
TRBJ2-7 - TRBV7-2 - CASSQPGPYEQYF TGTGCCAGCAGCCAACCAGGGCCCTACGAGCAGTACTTC
TRBJ2-1 - TRBV20-1 - CSASPLMEQFF TGCAGTGCTTCGCCCCTGATGGAGCAGTTCTTC
TRBJ1-4 - TRBV6-1 - CASSEAGGSDEKLFF TGTGCCAGCAGTGAAGCGGGGGGGTCAGATGAAAAACTGTTTTTT
TRBJ1-1 - TRBV20-1 - CSASQNTEAFF TGCAGTGCTAGTCAGAACACTGAAGCTTTCTTT
TRBJ2-2 TRBD1 TRBV6-4 - CASRKGATGELFF TGTGCCAGCAGGAAGGGGGCCACCGGGGAGCTGTTTTTT
TRBJ2-3 TRBD1 TRBV5-1 once CASSLGTVRIDTQYF TGCGCCAGCAGCTTAGGGACAGTACGTATAGATACGCAGTATTTT
TRBJ2-5 - TRBV7-2 - CASSLALWQETQYF TGTGCCAGCAGCTTAGCGCTCTGGCAAGAGACCCAGTACTTC
TRBJ1-2 - TRBV7-2 - CASSLGAGYGYTF TGTGCCAGCAGCTTGGGAGCGGGCTATGGCTACACCTTC
TRBJ2-2 TRBD2 TRBV5-4 - CASSLPTSATGELFF TGTGCCAGCAGCTTACCTACTAGCGCCACCGGGGAGCTGTTTTTT
TRBJ1-5 TRBD1 TRBV7-2 once CASSYRTGSNQPQHF TGTGCCAGCAGCTACAGGACAGGGAGCAATCAGCCCCAGCATTTT
TRBJ1-1 - TRBV5-1 - CASSSGPLGGTEAFF TGCGCCAGCAGCTCGGGCCCCTTGGGAGGCACTGAAGCTTTCTTT
TRBJ2-3 - TRBV18 - CASSPPTLPDTQYF TGTGCCAGCTCACCACCGACGCTCCCAGATACGCAGTATTTT
TRBJ2-7 TRBD2 TRBV5-1 - CASRSVGTSVEQYF TGCGCCAGCAGATCCGTGGGGACTAGCGTCGAGCAGTACTTC
TRBJ2-7 - TRBV18 - CASSWTDSGEQYF TGTGCCAGCTCGTGGACGGACTCCGGCGAGCAGTACTTC
TRBJ1-1 - TRBV30 once CAWSGRVNTEAFF TGTGCCTGGAGTGGTAGGGTGAACACTGAAGCTTTCTTT
TRBJ1-5 - TRBV5-6 - CASSRMSGGNQPQHF TGTGCCAGCAGTAGAATGAGTGGCGGGAATCAGCCCCAGCATTTT
TRBJ1-1 - TRBV10-1 - CASSDQGYTEAFF TGCGCCAGCAGTGATCAGGGATACACTGAAGCTTTCTTT
TRBJ1-5 - TRBV5-6 - CASSFWGSGDQPQHF TGTGCCAGCAGCTTTTGGGGGTCGGGTGATCAGCCCCAGCATTTT
TRBJ1-5 - TRBV28 - CASSLSQSLLYSNQPQHF TGTGCCAGCAGTTTATCACAGTCTCTCCTTTATAGCAATCAGCCCCAGCATTTT
TRBJ1-5 TRBD1 TRBV18 - CASSPQGASSNQPQHF TGTGCCAGCTCACCACAGGGGGCCTCTAGCAATCAGCCCCAGCATTTT
TRBJ2-1 - TRBV29-1 - CSVEGGGSFEQFF TGCAGCGTTGAGGGGGGAGGATCCTTTGAGCAGTTCTTC